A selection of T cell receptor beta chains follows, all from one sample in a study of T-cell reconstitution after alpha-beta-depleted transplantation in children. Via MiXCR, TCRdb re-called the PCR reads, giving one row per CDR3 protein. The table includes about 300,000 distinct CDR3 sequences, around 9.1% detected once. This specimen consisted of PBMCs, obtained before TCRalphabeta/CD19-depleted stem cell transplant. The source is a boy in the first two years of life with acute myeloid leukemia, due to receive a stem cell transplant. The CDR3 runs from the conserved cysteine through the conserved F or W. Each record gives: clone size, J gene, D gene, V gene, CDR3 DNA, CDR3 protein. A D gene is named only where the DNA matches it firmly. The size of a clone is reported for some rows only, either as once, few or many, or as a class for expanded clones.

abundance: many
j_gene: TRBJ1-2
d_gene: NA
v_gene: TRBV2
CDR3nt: TGTGCCAGCAGTGATGGCGGGTTCTATGGCTACACCTTC
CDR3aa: CASSDGGFYGYTF

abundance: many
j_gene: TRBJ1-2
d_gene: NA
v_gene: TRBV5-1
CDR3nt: TGCGCCAGCAGCTTGGATGCAGGGGACGGGTATGGCTACACCTTC
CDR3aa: CASSLDAGDGYGYTF

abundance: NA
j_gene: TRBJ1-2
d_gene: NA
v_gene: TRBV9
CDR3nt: TGTGCCAGCAGCGCCCTCCGGGACATCCACTATGGCTACACCTTC
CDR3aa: CASSALRDIHYGYTF

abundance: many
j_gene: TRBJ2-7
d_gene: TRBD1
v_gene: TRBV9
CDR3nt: TGTGCCAGCAGCCCTGGGGGGACAGGGCTACACGAGCAGTACTTC
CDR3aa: CASSPGGTGLHEQYF

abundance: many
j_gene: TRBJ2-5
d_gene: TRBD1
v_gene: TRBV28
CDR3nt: TGTGCCAGCAGCCGATTCGGACAGGGGGCTATTAAGACCCAGTACTTC
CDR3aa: CASSRFGQGAIKTQYF

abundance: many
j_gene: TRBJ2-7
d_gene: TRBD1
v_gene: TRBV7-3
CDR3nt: TGTGCCAGCAGCTCAACCGGGACAGGGCACGAGCAGTACTTC
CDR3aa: CASSSTGTGHEQYF

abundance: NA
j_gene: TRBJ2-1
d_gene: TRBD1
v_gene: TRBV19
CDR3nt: TGTGCCAGTAATCCGGACAGGGTATGGGATGAGCAGTTCTTC
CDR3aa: CASNPDRVWDEQFF

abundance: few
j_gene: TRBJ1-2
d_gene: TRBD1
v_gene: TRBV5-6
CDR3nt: TGTGCCAGCAGCTTCGTCGACAGGGGCGTTAACTATGGCTACACCTTC
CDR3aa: CASSFVDRGVNYGYTF

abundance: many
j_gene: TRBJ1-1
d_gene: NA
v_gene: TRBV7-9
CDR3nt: TGTGCCAGCAGCGACCCAGGGGAGAGCACTGAAGCTTTCTTT
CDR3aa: CASSDPGESTEAFF

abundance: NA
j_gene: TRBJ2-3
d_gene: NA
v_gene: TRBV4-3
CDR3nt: TGCGCCAGCAGCCAAGATACTGGAAACACAGATACGCAGTATTTT
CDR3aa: CASSQDTGNTDTQYF

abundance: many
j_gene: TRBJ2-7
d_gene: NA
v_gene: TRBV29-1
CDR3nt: TGCAGCGTGGGGGACGGCGACTACGAGCAGTACTTC
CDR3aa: CSVGDGDYEQYF

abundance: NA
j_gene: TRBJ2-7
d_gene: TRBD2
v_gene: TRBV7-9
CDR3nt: TGTGCCAGCAGCCTCTCGTGGACTAGCGGGGTATCCTACGAGCAGTACTTC
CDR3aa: CASSLSWTSGVSYEQYF

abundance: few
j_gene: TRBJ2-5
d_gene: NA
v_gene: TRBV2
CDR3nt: TGTGCCAGCAGACCCGACAGGGACTCAGGAGAGACCCAGTACTTC
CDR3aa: CASRPDRDSGETQYF

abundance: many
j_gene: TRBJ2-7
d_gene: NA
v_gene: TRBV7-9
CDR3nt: TGTGCCAGCAGCTTAGGCCAACAGGGAAAGGAGATTTACGAGCAGTACTTC
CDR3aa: CASSLGQQGKEIYEQYF

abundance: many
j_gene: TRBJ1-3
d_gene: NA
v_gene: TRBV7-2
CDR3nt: TGTGCCAGCAGTGGACACCTCTCTGGAAACACCATATATTTT
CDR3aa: CASSGHLSGNTIYF

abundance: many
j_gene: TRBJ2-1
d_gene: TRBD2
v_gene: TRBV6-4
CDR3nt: TGTGCCAGCAGCCCCAGACTAGCGGGAGGGCTCAGCTCCTACAATGAGCAGTTCTTC
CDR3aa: CASSPRLAGGLSSYNEQFF

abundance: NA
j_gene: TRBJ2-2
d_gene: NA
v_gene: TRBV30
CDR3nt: TGTGCCTGGATATTCACAGGGAAAACCGGGGAGCTGTTTTTT
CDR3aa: CAWIFTGKTGELFF

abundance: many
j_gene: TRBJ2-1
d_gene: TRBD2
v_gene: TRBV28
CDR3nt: TGTGCCAGCAGTTTACCCTCGGGACTAGCGGGATCCCACAATGAGCAGTTCTTC
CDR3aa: CASSLPSGLAGSHNEQFF

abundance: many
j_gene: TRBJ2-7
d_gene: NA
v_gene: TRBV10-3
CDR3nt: TGTGCCATCAGTGAGTCGGGGGGCTACGAGCAGTACTTC
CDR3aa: CAISESGGYEQYF

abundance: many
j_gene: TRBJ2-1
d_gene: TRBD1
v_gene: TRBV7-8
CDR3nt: TGTGCCAGCAGCTTTCCGGACAGGGTCCCGTACAATGAGCAGTTCTTC
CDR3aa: CASSFPDRVPYNEQFF

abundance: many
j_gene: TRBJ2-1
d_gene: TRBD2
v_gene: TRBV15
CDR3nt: TGTGCCACCAGCAGATCTGGACTAGCCCTGCCTGGGGGTGAGCAGTTCTTC
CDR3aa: CATSRSGLALPGGEQFF

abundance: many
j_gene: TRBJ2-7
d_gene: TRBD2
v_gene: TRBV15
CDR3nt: TGTGCCACCAGCAGAGATATGGGGGGGTGGTACGAGCAGTACTTC
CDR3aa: CATSRDMGGWYEQYF

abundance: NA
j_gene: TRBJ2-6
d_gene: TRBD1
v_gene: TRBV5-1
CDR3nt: TGCGCCAGCAGCCATAGGACAGGGCCCTTCTCTGGGGCCAACGTCCTGACTTTC
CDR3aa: CASSHRTGPFSGANVLTF

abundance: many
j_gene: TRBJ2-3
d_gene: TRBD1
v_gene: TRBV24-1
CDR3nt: TGTGCCACCAGTGATCCGAGACAGGGCCCGCAGTATTTT
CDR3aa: CATSDPRQGPQYF

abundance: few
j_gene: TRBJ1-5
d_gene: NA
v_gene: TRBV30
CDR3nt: TGTGCCTGGAGTTTCGACCGGGCCGGCAATCAGCCCCAGCATTTT
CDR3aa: CAWSFDRAGNQPQHF

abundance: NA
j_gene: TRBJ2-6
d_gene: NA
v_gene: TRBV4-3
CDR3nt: TGCGCCAGCAGCCAAGATCCCCGGTCTGCGGGGGCCAACGTCCTGACTTTC
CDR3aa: CASSQDPRSAGANVLTF

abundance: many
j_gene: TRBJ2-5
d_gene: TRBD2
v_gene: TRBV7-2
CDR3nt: TGTGCCAGCAGCTCGAACGGGGGGGGCCTCCAAGAGACCCAGTACTTC
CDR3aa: CASSSNGGGLQETQYF

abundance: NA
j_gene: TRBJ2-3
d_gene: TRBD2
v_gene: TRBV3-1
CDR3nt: TGTGCCAGCAGCCATCTAGCGGGAGTTAGGGGAGATACGCAGTATTTT
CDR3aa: CASSHLAGVRGDTQYF

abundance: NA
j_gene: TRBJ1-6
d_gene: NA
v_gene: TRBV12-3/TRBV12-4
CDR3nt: TGTGCCAACCTAGGTCGTAACCTCCACTTT
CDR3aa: CANLGRNLHF